This T cell receptor beta chain was sequenced for a study of T cells in Graves' hyperthyroidism and ophthalmopathy. The wider study: Specimen type is peripheral blood, collected at initial diagnosis prior to any treatment. Study-level findings and limits: A model of 13 V-J pairs discriminated ophthalmopathy from stable hyperthyroidism. Most expanded thyroid clonotypes above 0.001 also appeared in blood.

Amplification of TCR beta CDR3 regions was performed using RNA transcripts as template. HTBI primers drove first-round RT-PCR of the TCR CDR3. In TCRdb, the multiplex PCR reads were re-called with MiXCR into one record per CDR3 protein. Among around 700,000 distinct CDR3 sequences, 15% to 20% were seen once, and the ten largest hold over 15%. On this clonotype itself: Its antigen is not known.

Patients between 18 and 65 years old had hyperthyroidism, newly diagnosed and lasting under 2 months. In germline, CDR1 is MNHEY, CDR2 SMNVEV (reference sequence). The length of the CDR3 is 14 residues. V shed 5 bases and J shed 3 bases, with 14 bases lying between them. Material: blood. The chain joins TRBV27 to TRBJ2-7; tentatively, D is TRBD1 (6 bases). This sequence was found in a woman aged 45-60 years with Graves' hyperthyroidism that later progressed to Graves' ophthalmopathy. The CDR3 sequence is CASSQATGFYEQYF. The CDR3 nucleotides read TGTGCCAGCAGTCAGGCGACAGGATTCTACGAGCAGTACTTC.